The 29 T cell receptor beta chains presented below share a single source sample, sequenced in a study of blood T cells in healthy people across ages. For the second PCR, which ran for roughly 7 to 11 cycles, a sample-barcoded 5' primer and a J-beta primer mix were used. TCRdb reprocessed the 5' RACE reads via MiXCR and lists one record per CDR3 protein. The profile shows hundreds of thousands of distinct CDR3 sequences, 56% of them singletons. What was sequenced was blood. The source is a man aged 35-49 years in good health.

V gene TRBV6-1 combines with J gene TRBJ2-1; possible D gene TRBD2, 6 bases. Germline CDR1 reads MNHNS; CDR2 reads SASEGT. Trimming took 1 base from V and 0 from J, leaving 7 bases between them. CDR3 length: 15 residues. CDR3 protein: CASSEEGLSYNEQFF. Here the CDR3 DNA reads TGTGCCAGCAGTGAAGAGGGACTCTCCTACAATGAGCAGTTCTTC.

This clonotype was recorded only once. The rearrangement joins TRBV14 to TRBJ1-2; weak D call: TRBD1 (5 bases). The CDR3 length is 14 residues. The V gene's germline CDR1 is SGHDN and CDR2 FVKESK. Between the trimmed V and J ends, which lost 3 bases and 5 bases, there was a span of 13 bases. The CDR3: CASSQGDWGYGYTF. CDR3 nucleotides: TGTGCCAGCAGCCAGGGGGATTGGGGATATGGCTACACCTTC.

The rearrangement links TRBV30 to TRBJ1-2; possibly TRBD1 for D (5 bases). Germline CDR1 reads GTSNPN; CDR2 reads SVGIG (reference sequence). Between the trimmed V and J ends, which lost 5 bases and 7 bases, there was a span of 20 bases. The CDR3 contains 14 residues. CDR3 in DNA: TGTGCCTGGTCAAACGACAGAGCAGGGTCTGGCTACACCTTC. It translates to CAWSNDRAGSGYTF.

This chain joins TRBV6-6 and TRBJ2-1; no clear D gene. CDR1 is MNHNY and CDR2 is SVGAGI in the germline V gene (reference sequence). The V gene lost 6 bases and the J gene lost 7 bases, with 13 bases spanning the gap. The CDR3 has 13 amino acids. The CDR3 DNA is TGTGCCAGCAGCTCAACTACTGGAAATGAGCAGTTCTTC. This translates into CASSSTTGNEQFF.

The gene calls are TRBV20-1 and TRBJ2-7; D is possibly TRBD1 (6 bases). This CDR3 is built from 13 residues. The V gene lost 5 bases and the J gene lost 2 bases, with 13 bases spanning the gap. Germline CDR1 is DFQATT and CDR2 is SNEGSKA (reference sequence). CDR3 in amino acids: CSAQSTGPYEQYF. CDR3 nucleotides: TGCAGTGCTCAGTCGACAGGTCCCTACGAGCAGTACTTC.

This clonotype has just a few counts. This chain uses TRBV30 with TRBJ1-2; TRBD1 agrees at 10 bases. V lost 2 bases and J lost 5; bases outside the gene matches: 5. The CDR3 covers 14 residues. Germline V CDR1 and CDR2: GTSNPN, SVGIG (reference sequence). The CDR3 region is CAWSYGQGGYGYTF. The CDR3 DNA reads TGTGCCTGGAGTTACGGACAGGGGGGTTATGGCTACACCTTC.

The chain combines TRBV12-3 or TRBV12-4 with TRBJ1-2, with D possibly TRBD1 on 5 matching bases. The CDR3 consists of 12 residues. The V end was cut by 3 bases, the J end by 8 bases, with 10 bases between. The CDR3 DNA sequence: TGTGCCAGCAGTTTGGGTGGGGCCGGCTACACCTTC. Translating it yields CASSLGGAGYTF.

This chain connects TRBV27 to TRBJ1-2; tentatively, D is TRBD1 (6 bases). The CDR3 length is 17 residues. Germline CDR1 MNHEY, CDR2 SMNVEV (reference sequence). V gave up 6 bases and J gave up 1 base, with 21 bases separating them. The CDR3 sequence: CASSLWGRGGSNYGYTF. CDR3 nucleotides: TGTGCCAGCAGCTTGTGGGGCCGCGGGGGCAGTAACTATGGCTACACCTTC.

This clonotype came up a few times. The V and J genes are TRBV2 and TRBJ2-6; 8 positions agree with TRBD1. After removal of 3 bases from V and 0 bases from J, the junction contained 4 bases not matched to a gene. Germline CDR1 and CDR2: SNHLY and FYNNEI. CDR3 length equals 17 residues. The CDR3 nucleotides read TGTGCCAGCAGTGATGGACAGGGCCTCTCTGGGGCCAACGTCCTGACTTTC. It codes for CASSDGQGLSGANVLTF.

The chain uses TRBV14 and TRBJ2-1, with D perhaps matching TRBD1 (5 bases). V dropped 1 base and J dropped 8 bases, with 21 bases sitting between them. This CDR3 has 17 amino acids. The germline V gene has CDR1 SGHDN and CDR2 FVKESK. Here the CDR3 reads CASSQGVPTVSGDEQFF. CDR3 DNA sequence: TGTGCCAGCAGCCAAGGCGTCCCGACAGTGTCCGGCGATGAGCAGTTCTTC.

The chain uses TRBV6-5 and TRBJ2-1; 8 nucleotides align to TRBD2. From germline, CDR1 is MNHEY and CDR2 SVGAGI. V shed 6 bases, J shed 12 bases, and the junction held 13 bases outside the gene matches. The CDR3 sequence is 14 residues long. The CDR3 bases are TGTGCCAGCAGCCCTAGCGGGTGGGACTGGGCGCAGTTCTTC. Amino acid sequence: CASSPSGWDWAQFF.

This clonotype has more than one count but fewer than ten. The chain has TRBV7-3 and TRBJ2-1; 10 nucleotides line up with TRBD2. Near its end, the DNA agrees better with TRBJ2-7, so the J call may be wrong. This CDR3 region has 16 residues. Germline CDR1 reads SGHTA; CDR2 reads FQGTGA. The CDR3 region is CASSLTAGGAYNEQYF. In DNA form, the CDR3 reads TGTGCCAGCAGCTTAACAGCGGGGGGGGCCTACAATGAGCAGTACTTC.

V gene TRBV7-8 combines with J gene TRBJ2-5; TRBD2 matches at 7 bases. V gave up 4 bases and J gave up 11 bases; unmatched junction bases: 22. This CDR3 region has 17 residues. CDR1 SGHVS and CDR2 FQNEAQ come from the germline V gene. In nucleotides, the CDR3 is TGTGCCAGCAGCTCCCGCCGGCCGGGACTATCGATAAATGAGCAGTACTTC. As protein: CASSSRRPGLSINEQYF. Full variable domain (remainder filled in from reference TRBV7-8 and TRBJ2-5): GAGVSQSPRYKVAKRGQDVALRCDPISGHVSLFWYQQALGQGPEFLTYFQNEAQLDKSGLPSDRFFAERPEGSVSTLKIQRTQQEDSAVYLCASSSRRPGLSINEQYFGPGTRLLVL.

In this sample, this clonotype turned up once. V and J are TRBV7-9 and TRBJ2-1; possibly TRBD2 for D (5 bases). CDR1 is SEHNR and CDR2 is FQNEAQ in the germline V gene (reference sequence). Trimming pared 3 bases from V and 5 bases from J, leaving 14 bases between. The CDR3 is made up of 15 amino acids. CDR3 bases: TGTGCCAGCAGCTTTCTAGCCTGGTTTGACAATGAGCAGTTCTTC. This encodes CASSFLAWFDNEQFF.

The chain couples TRBV4-2 to TRBJ2-1; 10 bases map to TRBD1. The CDR3 consists of 15 residues. Germline V CDR1 and CDR2: LGHNA, YNFKEQ. Trimming took 4 bases from V and 10 from J; bases not matched to a gene: 10. The CDR3 protein is CASSREGQGTGEQFF. The CDR3 coding sequence is TGTGCCAGCAGCCGGGAGGGACAGGGGACAGGGGAGCAGTTCTTC.

This clonotype was counted once. The junction differs from germline at one of its ends, possibly a read error. The chain links TRBV2 to TRBJ2-5, with a weak D call TRBD2 (5 bases). CDR1 SNHLY and CDR2 FYNNEI come from the germline V gene. The CDR3 runs to 16 residues. The CDR3 nucleotides read TGTGTCAGCAGCTTTCCCGGATTCACTGGAGGAGAGACCCAGTACTTC. Protein sequence: CVSSFPGFTGGETQYF.

J is TRBJ2-6 and V is TRBV5-1, with 8 bases lining up with TRBD1. The CDR3 length is 14 residues. The germline V gene has CDR1 SGHRS and CDR2 YFSETQ. J lost 8 bases, V lost 3 bases, and 4 bases had no gene match. CDR3 in amino acids: CASSYDRGSNVLTF. CDR3 coding DNA: TGCGCCAGCAGCTACGACAGGGGTTCCAACGTCCTGACTTTC.

The chain joins TRBV28 to TRBJ2-1; D could derive from TRBD1 or TRBD2 (5 bases each). In germline, CDR1 is MDHEN, CDR2 SYDVKM. V was pared by 7 bases and J by 3 bases, with 16 bases between. CDR3 length equals 15 residues. Written as DNA, the CDR3 is TGTGCCAGCAACGACGGGACGGATATCTACAATGAGCAGTTCTTC. It translates to CASNDGTDIYNEQFF.

The rearrangement joins TRBV12-3 or TRBV12-4 to TRBJ1-6; D gene unclear. This CDR3 spans 13 amino acids. Trimming removed 3 bases at V and 6 bases at J, with 6 bases between. The CDR3 region is CASSLVPNSPLHF. CDR3 in DNA: TGTGCCAGCAGTTTGGTCCCTAATTCACCCCTCCACTTT.

This chain links TRBV29-1 with TRBJ2-1; 13 nucleotides match TRBD2. The CDR3 length is 14 residues. Trimming removed 7 bases from V and 8 bases from J; junction bases left unmatched: 8. In germline, CDR1 is SQVTM, CDR2 ANQGSEA. CDR3 amino acids: CSGVLAGGSHEQFF. Here the CDR3 DNA reads TGCAGCGGTGTACTAGCGGGAGGGTCCCATGAGCAGTTCTTC.

The chain links TRBV7-2 to TRBJ2-5; D not certain. Per germline, CDR1 SGHTA and CDR2 FQGNSA. CDR3 size: 13 residues. V dropped 2 bases and J dropped 2 bases, with 6 bases sitting between them. The CDR3 protein is CASSLWQQETQYF. Written as DNA, the CDR3 is TGTGCCAGCAGCTTATGGCAGCAAGAGACCCAGTACTTC.

This clonotype has only a few counts. CDR3 protein: CASSLPAGTNEQFF. The CDR3 nucleotides read TGTGCCAGCAGTTTACCAGCGGGAACCAATGAGCAGTTCTTC. J is TRBJ2-1 and V is TRBV28; 7 nucleotides align to TRBD2. With 2 bases clipped from V and 6 bases from J, the junction kept 4 bases outside the gene matches. The CDR3 length is 14 residues. In germline, CDR1 is MDHEN, CDR2 SYDVKM. Filled out from reference TRBV28 and TRBJ2-1, the complete variable domain reads DVKVTQSSRYLVKRTGEKVFLECVQDMDHENMFWYRQDPGLGLRLIYFSYDVKMKEKGDIPEGYSVSREKKERFSLILESASTNQTSMYLCASSLPAGTNEQFFGPGTRLTVL.

As DNA, the CDR3 is TGCGCCAGCAAGGAGGGTGACTATGGCTACACCTTC. It specifies CASKEGDYGYTF. The chain couples TRBV5-1 to TRBJ1-2; no firm D call. CDR3 length: 12 amino acids. Trimming took 6 bases from V and 3 from J, leaving 9 bases between them. Germline CDR1 is SGHRS and CDR2 is YFSETQ. The complete variable domain, with remaining parts taken from reference TRBV5-1 and TRBJ1-2, reads KAGVTQTPRYLIKTRGQQVTLSCSPISGHRSVSWYQQTPGQGLQFLFEYFSETQRNKGNFPGRFSGRQFSNSRSEMNVSTLELGDSALYLCASKEGDYGYTFGSGTRLTVV.

The chain carries TRBV7-9 and TRBJ1-2; a possible D gene is TRBD1 (5 bases). From germline, CDR1 is SEHNR and CDR2 FQNEAQ (reference sequence). Trimming took off 5 bases at V and 3 bases at J, with 10 bases between the two ends. The CDR3 is 13 residues long. This CDR3 reads CASSHDSYYGYTF. The CDR3 DNA reads TGTGCCAGCAGCCATGACAGCTACTATGGCTACACCTTC. Based on the CDR3 plus reference TRBV7-9 and TRBJ1-2, the full variable domain is DTGVSQNPRHKITKRGQNVTFRCDPISEHNRLYWYRQTLGQGPEFLTYFQNEAQLEKSRLLSDRFSAERPKGSFSTLEIQRTEQGDSAMYLCASSHDSYYGYTFGSGTRLTVV.

This chain uses TRBV27 with TRBJ2-5; 7 positions match TRBD1. The CDR3 extends over 15 amino acids. Trimming removed 6 bases from V and 5 bases from J; junction bases left unmatched: 12. The germline V gene encodes CDR1 MNHEY and CDR2 SMNVEV (reference sequence). The CDR3 nucleotides are TGTGCCAGCAGATTTGGGACAGCTCCTTCGGAGACCCAGTACTTC. The encoded protein is CASRFGTAPSETQYF.

The V call is TRBV10-3, the J call TRBJ2-7; 8 bases align to TRBD1. The DNA end favors TRBJ2-5, so the J call may be wrong. Germline V CDR1 and CDR2: ENHRY, SYGVKD. The CDR3 length is 15 residues. The CDR3 nucleotides are TGTGCCATCATTGGATTCCAGGGGGCGTGGGAGACCCAGTACTTC. Encoded protein: CAIIGFQGAWETQYF.

This clonotype was counted a few times. The V call is TRBV20-1, the J call TRBJ2-5, with 7 bases lining up with TRBD1. This CDR3 is 14 amino acids long. Germline values: CDR1 DFQATT, CDR2 SNEGSKA (reference sequence). V shed 3 bases, J shed 11 bases, and the junction held 15 bases outside the gene matches. As DNA, the CDR3 is TGCAGTGCTAGGATAGGGGGCGTCTTCGATGAGCAGTACTTC. This codes for CSARIGGVFDEQYF.

CDR3 sequence (DNA): TGCAGTGCTAGAGGAGGGCCAAGCTCCTATAATTCACCCCTCCACTTT. Amino acids: CSARGGPSSYNSPLHF. The rearrangement links TRBV20-1 to TRBJ1-6; D is undetermined. This CDR3 is 16 amino acids long. Trimming removed 1 base at V and 0 bases at J, with 10 bases between. Germline CDR1 reads DFQATT; CDR2 reads SNEGSKA (reference sequence).

The chain carries TRBV28 and TRBJ2-7, with 9 nucleotides matching TRBD2. The CDR3 contains 21 residues. CDR1 and CDR2 from the germline V gene are MDHEN and SYDVKM. V dropped 5 bases and J dropped 3; count of bases not matched to a gene: 26. CDR3 nucleotide sequence: TGTGCCAGCAGTCTCCCTCTCCAAGTGGGAGCGGGAGGTATCCCCCTCTACGAGCAGTACTTC. It is translated as CASSLPLQVGAGGIPLYEQYF. The whole variable domain, remainder taken from reference TRBV28 and TRBJ2-7, is DVKVTQSSRYLVKRTGEKVFLECVQDMDHENMFWYRQDPGLGLRLIYFSYDVKMKEKGDIPEGYSVSREKKERFSLILESASTNQTSMYLCASSLPLQVGAGGIPLYEQYFGPGTRLTVT.